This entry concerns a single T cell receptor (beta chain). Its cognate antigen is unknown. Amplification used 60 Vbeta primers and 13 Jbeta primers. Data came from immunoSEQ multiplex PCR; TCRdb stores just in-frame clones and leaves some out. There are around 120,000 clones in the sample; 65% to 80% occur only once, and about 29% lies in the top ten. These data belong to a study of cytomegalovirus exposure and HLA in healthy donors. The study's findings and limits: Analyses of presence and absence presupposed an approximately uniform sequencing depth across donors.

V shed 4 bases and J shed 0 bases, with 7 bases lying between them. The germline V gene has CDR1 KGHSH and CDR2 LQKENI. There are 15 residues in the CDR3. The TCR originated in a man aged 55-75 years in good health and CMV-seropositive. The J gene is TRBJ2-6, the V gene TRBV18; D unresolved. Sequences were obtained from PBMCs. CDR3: CASSQQSSGANVLTF. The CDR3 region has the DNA TGTGCCAGCTCACAACAAAGCTCTGGGGCCAACGTCCTGACTTTC.